Below are 12 T cell receptor beta chains sequenced from a single sample in a study of cytomegalovirus exposure and HLA in healthy donors. PCR primers comprised 60 Vbeta and 13 Jbeta primers. Only in-frame clones appear in the TCRdb table, and some are missing; sequencing was by immunoSEQ multiplex PCR. Seen here are about 130,000 clones, about 76% observed once, and the top ten hold around 13%. What was sequenced was PBMCs. The receptors were sampled from a woman aged 55-70 years in good health and CMV-seropositive.

V gene TRBV7-9 combines with J gene TRBJ1-1; a possible D gene is TRBD1 (5 bases). Trimming removed 7 bases at V and 6 bases at J, with 15 bases between. The germline V gene encodes CDR1 SEHNR and CDR2 FQNEAQ (reference sequence). The CDR3 extends over 13 amino acids. CDR3 in amino acids: CASTKGGAAEAFF. DNA for the CDR3: TGTGCCAGCACCAAAGGAGGGGCCGCTGAAGCTTTCTTT.

The chain is built from TRBV2 and TRBJ1-1; TRBD1 matches 9 bases. With V trimmed by 6 bases and J by 4 bases, 9 bases remained unmatched. Germline V gene data show CDR1 as SNHLY and CDR2 as FYNNEI. The CDR3 is 15 amino acids. CDR3 DNA: TGTGCCAGCAGAGTAATGGGACAGGGTAGCACTGAAGCTTTCTTT. Protein product: CASRVMGQGSTEAFF. Filled out from reference TRBV2 and TRBJ1-1, the complete variable domain reads EPEVTQTPSHQVTQMGQEVILRCVPISNHLYFYWYRQILGQKVEFLVSFYNNEISEKSEIFDDQFSVERPDGSNFTLKIRSTKLEDSAMYFCASRVMGQGSTEAFFGQGTRLTVV.

The chain recombines TRBV15 with TRBJ1-5; D unresolved. There are 15 residues in the CDR3. The V gene's germline CDR1 is LNHNV and CDR2 YYDKDF (reference sequence). Trimming removed 1 base from V and 0 bases from J, with 7 bases in between. CDR3 coding DNA: TGTGCCACCAGCAGAGCGTATAGTAGCAATCAGCCCCAGCATTTT. Its protein is CATSRAYSSNQPQHF.

The gene calls are TRBV21-1 and TRBJ1-3; the DNA was not used to check the table's D call, TRBD1. TRBV21-1 is designated a pseudogene. This CDR3 is 17 amino acids long. CDR3 in amino acids: CASSRDTYDTSGNTIYF. CDR3 DNA sequence: TGTGCCAGCAGCAGGGACACCTATGATACCTCTGGAAACACCATATATTTT.

This chain uses TRBV28 with TRBJ2-2; 14 positions match TRBD2. The germline CDR1 and CDR2 sequences are MDHEN and SYDVKM. The ends lost 5 bases at V and 5 bases at J; junction bases unmatched: 7. The CDR3 length is 17 residues. CDR3 DNA sequence: TGTGCCAGCAGTGAGGGACTAGCGGGAGTAATTACCGGGGAGCTGTTTTTT. This translates into CASSEGLAGVITGELFF.

The rearrangement uses TRBV18 and TRBJ2-7; D is possibly TRBD1 (5 bases). CDR3 length: 14 residues. Per the germline V gene, CDR1 is KGHSH and CDR2 is LQKENI. With 2 bases removed from V and 4 bases from J, the gap between germline ends came to 12 bases. The DNA of the CDR3 is TGTGCCAGCTCACCAGCCAGGGTAGTGTACGAGCAGTACTTC. As protein: CASSPARVVYEQYF.

The sample holds a few counts of this clone. This chain connects TRBV6-1 to TRBJ1-5; 7 bases align to TRBD1. Trimming removed 1 base from V and 5 bases from J; junction bases left unmatched: 17. Germline V gene data show CDR1 as MNHNS and CDR2 as SASEGT. This CDR3 is 19 amino acids long. The CDR3 is CASSEDFKGALSLDQPQHF. The CDR3 DNA follows: TGTGCCAGCAGTGAAGATTTTAAGGGGGCGCTTTCCTTGGATCAGCCCCAGCATTTT.

J is TRBJ2-7 and V is TRBV11-2, with TRBD2 as a possible D gene (6 bases). The CDR3 consists of 13 residues. The V end lost 1 base, the J end lost 12 bases, and 16 bases lay between the germline ends. The germline gives CDR1 SGHAT, CDR2 FQNNGV. The CDR3, as DNA: TGTGCCAGCAGCTTAGCGACCGGGGGAGGTGGGTACTTC. It yields the protein CASSLATGGGGYF.

J is TRBJ1-4 and V is TRBV7-9; 9 bases fit TRBD1. J lost 5 bases, V lost 5 bases, and 9 bases had no gene match. CDR1 is SEHNR, CDR2 FQNEAQ, per germline (reference sequence). The CDR3 is 16 residues long. CDR3 sequence reads: CASSHDRGANNEKLFF. The DNA for the CDR3 is TGTGCCAGCAGCCATGACAGGGGGGCCAACAATGAAAAACTGTTTTTT.

The J gene is TRBJ1-3, the V gene TRBV7-3; D is perhaps TRBD1 (5 bases). This CDR3 is built from 15 residues. V dropped 2 bases and J dropped 2 bases, with 10 bases sitting between them. In germline, CDR1 is SGHTA, CDR2 FQGTGA. CDR3 in amino acids: CASSLWAGTGNTIYF. The CDR3 DNA follows: TGTGCCAGCAGCTTATGGGCAGGGACTGGAAACACCATATATTTT. Full variable domain (missing parts from reference TRBV7-3 and TRBJ1-3): GAGVSQTPSNKVTEKGKYVELRCDPISGHTALYWYRQSLGQGPEFLIYFQGTGAADDSGLPNDRFFAVRPEGSVSTLKIQRTERGDSAVYLCASSLWAGTGNTIYFGEGSWLTVV.

The V gene is TRBV19, the J gene TRBJ1-5, with D tentatively TRBD1 (6 bases). Trimming pared 0 bases from V and 5 bases from J, leaving 14 bases between. The germline V gene encodes CDR1 LNHDA and CDR2 SQIVND (reference sequence). This CDR3 has 16 residues. CDR3 in amino acids: CASSIDQGQGDQPQHF. The CDR3 DNA reads TGTGCCAGTAGTATAGATCAGGGGCAGGGTGATCAGCCCCAGCATTTT.

This clone was recorded a few times. This chain uses TRBV5-1 with TRBJ2-3, with D possibly matching TRBD2 (5 bases). CDR3 length: 17 residues. Germline CDR1 reads SGHRS; CDR2 reads YFSETQ. V was pared by 0 bases and J by 2 bases, with 16 bases between. The CDR3 DNA sequence: TGCGCCAGCAGCTTGGGACCCGGAGGACCTAACACAGATACGCAGTATTTT. It encodes CASSLGPGGPNTDTQYF.